Below, 2 T cell receptor beta chains from the same sample are listed, as sequenced in a study of cytomegalovirus exposure and HLA in healthy donors. The PCR had 60 Vbeta and 13 Jbeta primers. The table came from immunoSEQ multiplex PCR; TCRdb's copy has only in-frame clones and leaves some out. The repertoire holds some 150,000 clones, with 60% to 80% as singletons. Sequenced: PBMCs. The receptor source for this set is a female donor in good health and CMV-seronegative.

The rearrangement uses TRBV7-9 and TRBJ1-1; 8 bases agree with TRBD1. The CDR3 contains 14 residues. The germline V gene has CDR1 SEHNR and CDR2 FQNEAQ (reference sequence). The V gene end was trimmed by 5 bases and the J gene end by 3 bases; junction bases not matched to a gene: 5. CDR3 residues: CASSITTGDTEAFF. CDR3 DNA sequence: TGTGCCAGCAGCATAACGACAGGGGACACTGAAGCTTTCTTT.

The rearrangement uses TRBV4-2 and TRBJ2-5; weak D call: TRBD2 (5 bases). The CDR3 extends over 14 amino acids. Germline CDR1 reads LGHNA; CDR2 reads YNFKEQ. Trimming left V 1 base short and J 1 base short, with 7 bases between. CDR3 DNA sequence: TGTGCCAGCAGCCAAGCGGACTCCCAAGAGACCCAGTACTTC. This gives the protein CASSQADSQETQYF.